The 25 T cell receptor beta chains listed next were all sequenced from one sample in a study of T cell changes during pregnancy in multiple sclerosis. Generated by immunoSEQ multiplex PCR, the TCRdb table keeps only in-frame clones and is missing some. The sample has 50,000 or so clones, roughly 92% seen once; the top ten hold under 0.3%. The specimen comprised CD4+ T cells from peripheral blood mononuclear cells, sampled in the third trimester of pregnancy. The receptor source for this set is a female donor with multiple sclerosis, enrolled in a pregnancy study.

The rearrangement uses TRBV19 and TRBJ1-6; TRBD1 matches 7 bases. The V segment lost 9 bases and the J segment 6 bases; nucleotides outside the gene matches: 11. CDR3 length: 15 residues. Per the germline V gene, CDR1 is LNHDA and CDR2 is SQIVND (reference sequence). CDR3 sequence reads: CASTNTQGGNSPLHF. Written as DNA, the CDR3 is TGTGCCAGCACTAATACCCAGGGGGGTAATTCACCCCTCCACTTT.

The chain is built from TRBV30 and TRBJ1-2; TRBD1 agrees at 7 bases. The germline V gene has CDR1 GTSNPN and CDR2 SVGIG (reference sequence). This CDR3 is built from 15 residues. V was clipped by 3 bases and J by 4 bases; unmatched bases: 11. The DNA for the CDR3 is TGTGCCTGGAGCCCACGGACAGGACTAATCTATGGCTACACCTTC. It encodes CAWSPRTGLIYGYTF.

The CDR3 spells CASSQWSSATNEKLFF. The CDR3 DNA sequence: TGTGCCAGCAGCCAATGGAGCAGTGCAACTAATGAAAAACTGTTTTTT. The V and J genes are TRBV5-6 and TRBJ1-4; no clear D. V lost 4 bases to trimming and J lost 0 bases, with 13 bases between them. Germline-derived CDR1 and CDR2 are SGHDT and YYEEEE. The CDR3 extends over 16 amino acids.

As concerns this clone: An end of the junction differs from the germline gene, which may be a read error. The V and J genes are TRBV11-2 and TRBJ1-1; D remains ambiguous. The CDR3 sequence is 11 residues long. In germline, CDR1 is SGHAT, CDR2 FQNNGV. The CDR3, as DNA: TGTGCCAGCAGCTTAACCCTGAGGGCCATCTTT. It translates to CASSLTLRAIF.

The genes are TRBV5-6 and TRBJ1-1, with D possibly TRBD1 on 6 matching bases. Trimming stripped 0 bases from V and 6 bases from J, with 12 bases between. Per germline, CDR1 SGHDT and CDR2 YYEEEE. This CDR3 is 14 amino acids long. The DNA of the CDR3 is TGTGCCAGCAGCTTGGCCGTTACAGGGCCTGAAGCTTTCTTT. Translating gives CASSLAVTGPEAFF.

J is TRBJ2-7 and V is TRBV28, with 7 nucleotides matching TRBD1. The CDR3 covers 13 residues. V gave up 7 bases and J gave up 5 bases; unmatched junction bases: 8. Germline CDR1 MDHEN, CDR2 SYDVKM. The CDR3 sequence: CASTQTGAHEQYF. The CDR3 DNA is TGTGCCAGCACCCAAACAGGGGCCCACGAGCAGTACTTC.

The genes are TRBV6-1 and TRBJ1-1; tentatively, D is TRBD1 (5 bases). CDR1 and CDR2 from the germline V gene are MNHNS and SASEGT. The CDR3 runs to 16 residues. V lost 2 bases and J lost 1, with 14 bases in between. Written as DNA, the CDR3 is TGTGCCAGCAGTGAACCTCCGGGGGGAGCGAACACTGAAGCTTTCTTT. Translation gives CASSEPPGGANTEAFF.

The genes are TRBV5-1 and TRBJ2-7, with 10 bases aligning to TRBD2. The CDR3 consists of 15 residues. Trimming removed 0 bases from V and 5 bases from J; junction bases left unmatched: 5. The germline V gene encodes CDR1 SGHRS and CDR2 YFSETQ. In DNA form, the CDR3 reads TGCGCCAGCAGCTTGGATAGCGGGAGGACTAACGAGCAGTACTTC. It translates to CASSLDSGRTNEQYF.

V is TRBV6-1 and J is TRBJ2-5, with a weak D call TRBD1 (5 bases). The CDR3 runs 15 residues. Trimming removed 2 bases at V and 5 bases at J, with 15 bases between. Germline CDR1 is MNHNS and CDR2 is SASEGT. The CDR3 region has the DNA TGTGCCAGCAGTGAATGGGTCAGGGTAAGGGAGACCCAGTACTTC. Protein: CASSEWVRVRETQYF.

This clone was observed a single time. The chain combines TRBV19 with TRBJ1-2; perhaps TRBD1 as D (6 bases). The CDR3 is made up of 15 amino acids. V was cut by 5 bases and J by 0 bases, with 13 bases left in between. Germline CDR1 is LNHDA and CDR2 is SQIVND (reference sequence). This CDR3 reads CASSAQGKANYGYTF. The CDR3 DNA reads TGTGCCAGTAGTGCTCAGGGGAAGGCTAACTATGGCTACACCTTC. Full variable domain (outside the CDR3, taken from reference TRBV19 and TRBJ1-2): DGGITQSPKYLFRKEGQNVTLSCEQNLNHDAMYWYRQDPGQGLRLIYYSQIVNDFQKGDIAEGYSVSREKKESFPLTVTSAQKNPTAFYLCASSAQGKANYGYTFGSGTRLTVV.

V is TRBV7-2 and J is TRBJ2-3, with TRBD2 matching over 7 bases. CDR3 size: 14 residues. CDR1 is SGHTA and CDR2 is FQGNSA in the germline V gene. The V segment lost 1 base and the J segment 3 bases; nucleotides outside the gene matches: 1. The CDR3 is CASSLGEGTDTQYF. The CDR3 nucleotides read TGTGCCAGCAGCTTAGGGGAGGGGACAGATACGCAGTATTTT.

This clone was seen just once. J is TRBJ2-7 and V is TRBV6-5; D gene unclear. Deletions cut 0 bases from V and 3 bases from J, with 3 bases between. This CDR3 spans 12 amino acids. CDR1 MNHEY and CDR2 SVGAGI come from the germline V gene. The CDR3 DNA is TGTGCCAGCAGTTACTCGAGCTACGAGCAGTACTTC. Protein product: CASSYSSYEQYF.

In DNA form, the CDR3 reads TGTGCCAGCAGCCACCAAGAGGGGGCCCACAATGAGCAGTTCTTC. Protein sequence: CASSHQEGAHNEQFF. The rearrangement links TRBV7-9 to TRBJ2-1; 7 bases line up with TRBD1. Trimming cost V 5 bases and J 5 bases; bases outside gene matches: 9. The CDR3 covers 15 residues. In germline, CDR1 is SEHNR, CDR2 FQNEAQ (reference sequence).

The chain carries TRBV30 and TRBJ1-4; 7 bases align to TRBD1. The CDR3 covers 15 residues. The V segment lost 1 base and the J segment 4 bases; nucleotides outside the gene matches: 6. Germline-derived CDR1 and CDR2 are GTSNPN and SVGIG (reference sequence). The CDR3 spells CAWSAGQVVNEKLFF. The CDR3 DNA sequence: TGTGCCTGGAGTGCTGGACAGGTCGTTAATGAAAAACTGTTTTTT.

This chain uses TRBV30 with TRBJ2-5, with 11 bases that match TRBD2. V gave up 0 bases and J gave up 5 bases; unmatched junction bases: 11. The CDR3 sequence is 17 residues long. Germline V lookup: CDR1 GTSNPN, CDR2 SVGIG (reference sequence). As DNA, the CDR3 is TGTGCCTGGAGTGTACTGCTAGCGGGAGGTCCCTCGGAGACCCAGTACTTC. It translates to CAWSVLLAGGPSETQYF.

This chain links TRBV14 with TRBJ2-7; tentatively, D is TRBD2 (5 bases). This CDR3 contains 12 residues. With 4 bases removed from V and 6 bases from J, the gap between germline ends came to 10 bases. Germline CDR1 and CDR2: SGHDN and FVKESK. CDR3 sequence: CASSPLRGEQYF. The CDR3 DNA sequence: TGTGCCAGCAGCCCCCTTCGGGGCGAGCAGTACTTC.

This clone was seen a single time. The chain carries TRBV7-9 and TRBJ2-7, with D tentatively TRBD1 (6 bases). The ends were cut back, 4 bases at V and 3 bases at J, with 10 bases in the middle. This CDR3 is built from 13 residues. CDR1 is SEHNR, CDR2 FQNEAQ, per germline (reference sequence). The CDR3 is CASSSRDNYEQYF. The CDR3 DNA follows: TGTGCCAGCAGCTCTAGGGACAACTACGAGCAGTACTTC.

The chain recombines TRBV9 with TRBJ2-6, with TRBD1 as a possible D gene (6 bases). Germline CDR1 reads SGDLS; CDR2 reads YYNGEE. This CDR3 has 16 amino acids. The V gene lost 4 bases and the J gene lost 0 bases, with 11 bases spanning the gap. The CDR3, as DNA: TGTGCCAGCAGCTTTATAGGGGGCTCTGGGGCCAACGTCCTGACTTTC. Amino acids: CASSFIGGSGANVLTF.

The table lists this clone with a count of one. V is TRBV7-2 and J is TRBJ2-7; D call uncertain. Germline CDR1 is SGHTA and CDR2 is FQGNSA. The V and J ends lost 1 base and 6 bases respectively, with 13 bases between them. This CDR3 comprises 14 residues. CDR3 sequence (DNA): TGTGCCAGCAGCTTAGGTACAGTAACTGGCGAGCAGTACTTC. Encoded protein: CASSLGTVTGEQYF.

This clone was picked up a small number of times. This chain links TRBV6-1 with TRBJ1-3; possible D gene TRBD1, 5 bases. Germline V CDR1 and CDR2: MNHNS, SASEGT. V lost 1 base and J lost 4, with 8 bases in between. This CDR3 has 14 amino acids. The CDR3, as DNA: TGTGCCAGCAGTGAAGGCAGGGTCGGAAACACCATATATTTT. This sequence encodes CASSEGRVGNTIYF.

This chain connects TRBV30 to TRBJ2-5; TRBD1 is a possible D gene (6 bases). The CDR3 contains 13 residues. V shed 1 base and J shed 6 bases, with 12 bases lying between them. Germline-derived CDR1 and CDR2 are GTSNPN and SVGIG (reference sequence). As DNA, the CDR3 is TGTGCCTGGAGTGCGGCAGGGGCCAAGACCCAGTACTTC. Translating it yields CAWSAAGAKTQYF.

This clone was counted a single time. The rearrangement joins TRBV27 to TRBJ2-6, with D perhaps TRBD1 (5 bases). The CDR3 runs 18 residues. V was shortened by 5 bases and J by 0 bases, with 17 bases between the two germline ends. CDR1 and CDR2 from the germline V gene are MNHEY and SMNVEV (reference sequence). CDR3 in DNA: TGTGCCAGCAGTCGCCGACAGCTTTCTTCCTCTGGGGCCAACGTCCTGACTTTC. This codes for CASSRRQLSSSGANVLTF.

As concerns this clone: An end of the junction differs from the germline gene, which may be a read error. This chain joins TRBV6-5 and TRBJ2-7, with D possibly TRBD1 on 6 matching bases. The CDR3 length is 13 residues. The germline gives CDR1 MNHEY, CDR2 SVGAGI. Here the CDR3 reads CASSPGAGGQSDF. Written as DNA, the CDR3 is TGTGCCAGCAGCCCCGGGGCTGGCGGACAGTCGGACTTC.

V gene TRBV11-3 combines with J gene TRBJ2-7; no reliable D call. The CDR3 sequence is 11 residues long. Trimming removed 5 bases at V and 3 bases at J, with 5 bases between. Germline CDR1 SGHNT, CDR2 YENEEA. The CDR3 region is CASSLCYEQYF. As DNA, the CDR3 is TGTGCCAGCAGCCTCTGCTACGAGCAGTACTTC.

The CDR3, as DNA: TGTGCCATCAGTGGGGTCGGGGTCTCCGGGCTCAACTACAATGAGCAGTTCTTC. It specifies CAISGVGVSGLNYNEQFF. This chain uses TRBV10-3 with TRBJ2-1; D possibly corresponds to TRBD2 (5 bases). The CDR3 extends over 18 amino acids. In germline, CDR1 is ENHRY, CDR2 SYGVKD. The V gene lost 4 bases and the J gene lost 3 bases, with 22 bases spanning the gap.